A single sample gave rise to the 30 T cell receptor beta chains below, sequenced in a study of identical twins. TCRdb analysed the 5' RACE reads with MiXCR anew, one entry per CDR3 protein. The data show 200,000 to 250,000 distinct CDR3 sequences, with around 7% seen just once and about 3.6% held by the top ten. The same sample was also used in a study of yellow fever vaccine responses in identical twins.

The specimen was memory (CD45RO+) T cells sorted from blood. These receptors were obtained from a woman aged 18-29 years in good health.

V is TRBV28 and J is TRBJ2-3; 8 bases line up with TRBD2. Germline V CDR1 and CDR2: MDHEN, SYDVKM. Germline trimming cut 3 bases from V and 2 bases from J; bases unmatched to any gene: 13. The CDR3 has 18 amino acids. The CDR3 DNA is TGTGCCAGCAGTTTCCCCCCTGTGAGCGGGGGATACACAGATACGCAGTATTTT. It codes for CASSFPPVSGGYTDTQYF.

The chain employs TRBV24-1 and TRBJ2-7; the match to TRBD1 covers 8 bases. Trimming took 5 bases from V and 9 from J; bases not matched to a gene: 8. The CDR3 extends over 13 amino acids. Per the germline V gene, CDR1 is KGHDR and CDR2 is SFDVKD. DNA for the CDR3: TGTGCCACCAGTGCCGAGACAGGGGAAAGGCAGTACTTC. Amino acids: CATSAETGERQYF.

This clonotype occurred a few times. This chain uses TRBV20-1 with TRBJ2-2; D might be TRBD2 (6 bases). The CDR3 is 14 amino acids. Trimming left V 3 bases short and J 1 base short, with 9 bases between. Germline CDR1 is DFQATT and CDR2 is SNEGSKA (reference sequence). The CDR3 DNA is TGCAGTGCTAGTTTGCGGGGGAACACCGGGGAGCTGTTTTTT. Translating gives CSASLRGNTGELFF.

The rearrangement links TRBV6-1 to TRBJ2-3, with a tentative D call TRBD2 (6 bases). The CDR3 has 16 residues. V gave up 2 bases and J gave up 0 bases, with 12 bases separating them. The germline V gene encodes CDR1 MNHNS and CDR2 SASEGT. The CDR3 here is CASSELHGGSTDTQYF. The CDR3 DNA reads as TGTGCCAGCAGTGAACTACACGGGGGTAGCACAGATACGCAGTATTTT.

There are many counts of this clonotype. The CDR3 DNA is TGCGCCAGCAGCCGGGAACTATTTGGCACTGAAGCTTTCTTT. Residues: CASSRELFGTEAFF. This sequence joins TRBV4-1 and TRBJ1-1; the D is unclear. V dropped 4 bases and J dropped 4 bases, with 13 bases sitting between them. This CDR3 region has 14 residues. Germline-derived CDR1 and CDR2 are MGHRA and YSYEKL.

At least ten counts were recorded for this clonotype. The V call is TRBV29-1, the J call TRBJ2-5, with 7 bases fitting TRBD2. Germline loops: CDR1 SQVTM, CDR2 ANQGSEA. Trimming took 3 bases from V and 5 from J; bases not matched to a gene: 0. This CDR3 has 11 amino acids. CDR3 sequence (DNA): TGCAGCGTTGACGGGGGGGAGACCCAGTACTTC. Translated: CSVDGGETQYF.

This clonotype was seen repeatedly, ten times or more. The chain joins TRBV15 to TRBJ2-1; 9 nucleotides agree with TRBD2. J gave up 4 bases and V 6 bases, and 4 bases lay outside the gene matches. Germline V CDR1 and CDR2: LNHNV, YYDKDF (reference sequence). This CDR3 contains 14 residues. The CDR3 spells CATRTSGQYNEQFF. The CDR3 DNA is TGTGCCACCAGGACTAGCGGCCAGTACAATGAGCAGTTCTTC. The whole variable domain, remainder taken from reference TRBV15 and TRBJ2-1, is DAMVIQNPRYQVTQFGKPVTLSCSQTLNHNVMYWYQQKSSQAPKLLFHYYDKDFNNEADTPDNFQSRRPNTSFCFLDIRSPGLGDTAMYLCATRTSGQYNEQFFGPGTRLTVL.

The V and J genes are TRBV16 and TRBJ1-2; D is unresolved. The germline CDR1 and CDR2 sequences are KGHSY and FQNENV. V was shortened by 1 base and J by 3 bases, with 9 bases between the two germline ends. CDR3 size: 14 residues. The CDR3 is CASSQFSGDYGYTF. The CDR3 region has the DNA TGTGCCAGCAGCCAATTTTCTGGGGACTATGGCTACACCTTC. Complete variable domain (other parts from reference TRBV16 and TRBJ1-2): GEEVAQTPKHLVRGEGQKAKLYCAPIKGHSYVFWYQQVLKNEFKFLISFQNENVFDETGMPKERFSAKCLPNSPCSLEIQATKLEDSAVYFCASSQFSGDYGYTFGSGTRLTVV.

The V call is TRBV24-1, the J call TRBJ2-7; D remains ambiguous. This CDR3 is 13 amino acids long. Looked up from germline, CDR1 is KGHDR and CDR2 is SFDVKD. V was shortened by 3 bases and J by 0 bases, with 5 bases between the two germline ends. The chain's CDR3 is CATSDTTSYEQYF. The CDR3 coding sequence is TGTGCCACCAGTGATACCACCTCCTACGAGCAGTACTTC.

This chain uses TRBV1 with TRBJ1-3. TRBV1 is marked as a pseudogene. CDR3 length: 15 residues. The CDR3 nucleotides are TGCACCAGCAGCCAACTCGGGGGCACTGGAAACACCATATATTTT. Translation gives CTSSQLGGTGNTIYF.

This clonotype was observed a few times. J is TRBJ2-4 and V is TRBV28; unclear D gene. Trimming stripped 3 bases from V and 1 base from J, with 13 bases between. The CDR3 length is 16 residues. Germline assignment: CDR1 MDHEN and CDR2 SYDVKM. In nucleotides, the CDR3 is TGTGCCAGCAGTTTGTCAGTCTATGGGGCCAAAAACATTCAGTACTTC. Amino acid sequence: CASSLSVYGAKNIQYF.

This clonotype occurred many times. J is TRBJ2-3 and V is TRBV5-1, with a possible D match to TRBD1 (5 bases). Trimming removed 5 bases at V and 1 base at J, with 20 bases between. The CDR3 consists of 17 residues. Germline V gene data show CDR1 as SGHRS and CDR2 as YFSETQ. The CDR3 protein is CASSSREREQGTDTQYF. The CDR3 bases are TGCGCCAGCAGTTCCAGGGAAAGAGAGCAGGGCACAGATACGCAGTATTTT. The whole variable domain, filled in from reference TRBV5-1 and TRBJ2-3, reads KAGVTQTPRYLIKTRGQQVTLSCSPISGHRSVSWYQQTPGQGLQFLFEYFSETQRNKGNFPGRFSGRQFSNSRSEMNVSTLELGDSALYLCASSSREREQGTDTQYFGPGTRLTVL.

This clonotype was observed a few times. The chain couples TRBV4-1 to TRBJ2-1, with TRBD1 identical over 9 bases. V was pared by 1 base and J by 8 bases, with 6 bases of the junction left unmatched. The CDR3 contains 15 residues. The V gene's germline CDR1 is MGHRA and CDR2 YSYEKL. CDR3: CASSQGGQGLDEQFF. DNA of the CDR3: TGCGCCAGCAGCCAAGGTGGACAGGGGTTGGATGAGCAGTTCTTC.

In its sample, this clonotype was seen a few times. The chain has TRBV7-2 and TRBJ1-2; D gene uncertain. Germline CDR1 reads SGHTA; CDR2 reads FQGNSA. V was pared by 2 bases and J by 4 bases, with 11 bases between. The CDR3 extends over 14 amino acids. The CDR3 DNA is TGTGCCAGCAGCTTATGGGAGGCCGGCTATGGCTACACCTTC. It codes for CASSLWEAGYGYTF.

The CDR3 DNA is TGTGCCAGTATAAGTCTTTTGGACACTGAAGCTTTCTTT. This codes for CASISLLDTEAFF. This chain links TRBV19 with TRBJ1-1; no clear D. Germline V gene sequence: CDR1 LNHDA, CDR2 SQIVND (reference sequence). The CDR3 is 13 residues long. Trimming left V 7 bases short and J 3 bases short, with 12 bases between.

The chain carries TRBV19 and TRBJ2-5, with 14 bases fitting TRBD2. V lost 7 bases to trimming and J lost 5 bases; unmatched junction nucleotides: 15. The CDR3 runs to 18 residues. The V gene's germline CDR1 is LNHDA and CDR2 SQIVND (reference sequence). The CDR3 loop reads CASTSQGTSGSRVETQYF. The CDR3 DNA reads as TGTGCCAGTACCTCCCAGGGGACTAGCGGGAGTCGGGTGGAGACCCAGTACTTC.

Only a few counts were recorded for this clonotype. CDR3 region: CASSEGTGVFFNEQFF. The CDR3 DNA is TGCGCCAGCAGTGAGGGGACAGGGGTGTTTTTCAATGAGCAGTTCTTC. This chain links TRBV10-1 with TRBJ2-1, with TRBD1 identical over 10 bases. The CDR3 sequence is 16 residues long. Losses at the gene ends were 2 bases for V and 6 bases for J; bases not matched to a gene: 7. Germline V gene data show CDR1 as WNHNN and CDR2 as SYGVQD (reference sequence).

This clonotype was observed a handful of times. The V gene is TRBV10-3, the J gene TRBJ1-1; a weak D match, TRBD1 (5 bases). Trimming took off 0 bases at V and 10 bases at J, with 9 bases between the two ends. This CDR3 region has 12 residues. Per germline, CDR1 ENHRY and CDR2 SYGVKD. This CDR3 reads CAISESAGLAFF. The CDR3 coding sequence is TGTGCCATCAGTGAGTCGGCAGGGCTAGCTTTCTTT.

This clonotype was detected only a few times. The rearrangement uses TRBV5-1 and TRBJ2-2; 8 nucleotides line up with TRBD1. V shed 2 bases, J shed 1 base, and the junction held 4 bases outside the gene matches. From germline, CDR1 is SGHRS and CDR2 YFSETQ. The CDR3 is 16 amino acids. CDR3 residues: CASSFGGTGNTGELFF. DNA for the CDR3: TGCGCCAGCAGCTTTGGTGGGACAGGGAACACCGGGGAGCTGTTTTTT.

This clonotype was recorded a few times. The genes are TRBV13 and TRBJ1-2; 10 nucleotides match TRBD1. The germline CDR1 and CDR2 sequences are PRHDT and FYEKMQ (reference sequence). J was trimmed by 4 bases and V by 3 bases; bases with no gene match: 5. This CDR3 contains 15 residues. CDR3 region: CASSFDRGRLYGYTF. CDR3 nucleotides: TGTGCCAGCAGCTTCGACAGGGGGCGGCTCTATGGCTACACCTTC.

This sequence joins TRBV12-3 or TRBV12-4 and TRBJ2-4; 13 bases align to TRBD2. This CDR3 contains 21 residues. V gave up 3 bases and J gave up 0 bases; unmatched junction bases: 14. CDR3 in DNA: TGTGCCAGCAGTTTTTCTCGTTGGGGACTAGCGGGGTCTCTAGCCAAAAACATTCAGTACTTC. As protein: CASSFSRWGLAGSLAKNIQYF.

The rearrangement links TRBV28 to TRBJ2-1; D might be TRBD1 or TRBD2, each matching 5 bases. Germline CDR1 reads MDHEN; CDR2 reads SYDVKM. This CDR3 spans 15 amino acids. The V and J ends lost 3 bases and 2 bases respectively, with 11 bases between them. The DNA of the CDR3 is TGTGCCAGCAGTTTGGGGGAAGCCGCCTACAATGAGCAGTTCTTC. This codes for CASSLGEAAYNEQFF.

This clonotype was seen many times. V usage is TRBV20-1 and J usage is TRBJ1-5, with D possibly being TRBD1 (5 bases). The CDR3 has 14 amino acids. V lost 6 bases to trimming and J lost 1 base, with 13 bases between them. Looked up from germline, CDR1 is DFQATT and CDR2 is SNEGSKA (reference sequence). In nucleotides, the CDR3 is TGCAGTGCGGGGACTGCCATGAGCAATCAGCCCCAGCATTTT. This encodes CSAGTAMSNQPQHF.

Ten or more counts support this clonotype. The CDR3 protein is CASSRDLGTDTQYF. As DNA, the CDR3 is TGCGCCAGCAGTCGAGACCTTGGTACAGATACGCAGTATTTT. The V and J genes are TRBV5-1 and TRBJ2-3; D gene uncertain. Germline loops: CDR1 SGHRS, CDR2 YFSETQ. Trimming left V 5 bases short and J 3 bases short, with 13 bases between. The CDR3 totals 14 residues.

In its sample, this clonotype was seen many times. This chain connects TRBV12-3 or TRBV12-4 to TRBJ1-1, with D possibly being TRBD1 (6 bases). Between the trimmed V and J ends, which lost 6 bases and 3 bases, there was a span of 14 bases. The CDR3 has 14 residues. The chain's CDR3 is CASRRIQGDTEAFF. CDR3 nucleotides: TGTGCCAGCAGGAGAATACAGGGTGACACTGAAGCTTTCTTT.

In its sample, this clonotype was seen a few times. The chain recombines TRBV5-6 with TRBJ2-7, with 8 bases fitting TRBD2. The CDR3 is 14 amino acids. V was pared by 2 bases and J by 4 bases, with 5 bases of the junction left unmatched. Germline CDR1 is SGHDT and CDR2 is YYEEEE. The CDR3 sequence: CASSLSGSGYEQYF. CDR3 nucleotides: TGTGCCAGCAGCTTAAGCGGGAGTGGTTACGAGCAGTACTTC.

CDR3 sequence (DNA): TGTGCCAGCAGTGATCAGAAGCGTCAAGAGACCCAGTACTTC. It encodes CASSDQKRQETQYF. The rearrangement joins TRBV2 to TRBJ2-5; D call uncertain. V was trimmed by 3 bases and J by 2 bases, leaving 10 bases between them. The CDR3 consists of 14 residues. The germline gives CDR1 SNHLY, CDR2 FYNNEI.

This clonotype was recorded a few times. V usage is TRBV7-9 and J usage is TRBJ2-5; 7 nucleotides agree with TRBD2. CDR3 size: 15 residues. Germline trimming cut 2 bases from V and 5 bases from J; bases unmatched to any gene: 8. Germline CDR1 is SEHNR and CDR2 is FQNEAQ (reference sequence). In DNA, the CDR3 is TGTGCCAGCAGCTTATACGGGGCGCGGGAGGAGACCCAGTACTTC. Translating gives CASSLYGAREETQYF.

This clonotype was counted many times. The chain recombines TRBV3-1 with TRBJ2-2, with TRBD1 identical over 10 bases. This CDR3 has 17 amino acids. The V and J ends lost 2 bases and 4 bases, in that order; junction bases with no gene match: 7. Per germline, CDR1 LGHDT and CDR2 YNNKEL (reference sequence). The CDR3 DNA reads TGTGCCAGCAGCCAACGGGACAGGGGTATGAGCACCGGGGAGCTGTTTTTT. Protein: CASSQRDRGMSTGELFF.

This chain uses TRBV15 with TRBJ2-3; tentatively, D is TRBD1 (6 bases). The CDR3 is made up of 15 amino acids. Trimming removed 0 bases at V and 1 base at J, with 8 bases between. Germline V gene sequence: CDR1 LNHNV, CDR2 YYDKDF (reference sequence). CDR3 sequence: CATSRDRTGTDTQYF. CDR3 sequence (DNA): TGTGCCACCAGCAGAGATCGGACAGGCACAGATACGCAGTATTTT.